This T cell receptor beta chain stems from a study of CXCR3-negative and CXCR3-positive naive CD8 T cells. Across the study: Sequencing brought in approximately 140 million TRB reads altogether, and each library got about 1.5 +/- 0.3 million. Study findings and constraints: CXCR3 levels fell partly with cryopreservation; most assays relied on fresh PBMCs. Naive subsets had comparable surface CD5, so TRB CDR3 properties gauged TCR strength. More hydrophobic TRB CDR3s were found in CXCR3-positive naive cells than in CXCR3-negative naive cells.

CDR1 is MNHEY, CDR2 SVGAGI, per germline. This CDR3 has 14 amino acids. Remarks on this clonotype: As yet, its antigen is unknown.

Through 5' RACE with UMI labels, the TRB cDNA libraries were prepared. No DNA is given; TCRdb re-called the 5' RACE reads and lists each CDR3 protein once. This sample's table has 80,000 to 100,000 distinct CDR3 sequences. The chain links TRBV6-5 to TRBJ1-1. The sample comprised naive CXCR3+ CD8+ T cells from blood. Noted subset: CD45RO-CCR7+CD27+CD95- naive CD8+ T cells expressing CXCR3 (TNR3+). The TCR sequence derives from a human donor in good health. Some clones in this sample may be carry-over from other donors' samples. The CDR3 loop is CASRNADPNTEAFF.